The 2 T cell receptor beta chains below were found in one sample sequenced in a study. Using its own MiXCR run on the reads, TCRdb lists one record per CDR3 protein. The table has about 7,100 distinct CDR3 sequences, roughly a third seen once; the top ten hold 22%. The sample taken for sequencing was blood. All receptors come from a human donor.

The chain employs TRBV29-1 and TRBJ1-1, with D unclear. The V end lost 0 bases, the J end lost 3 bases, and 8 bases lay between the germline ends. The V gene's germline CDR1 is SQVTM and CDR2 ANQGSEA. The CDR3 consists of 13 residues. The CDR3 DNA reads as TGCAGCGTTGAAGATGGGTTAGACACTGAAGCTTTCTTT. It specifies CSVEDGLDTEAFF.

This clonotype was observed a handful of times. CDR3 nucleotide sequence: TGCAGTGCTAGGGGACTAGCGGGAGGTAGTGATTACGAGCAGTACTTC. Protein product: CSARGLAGGSDYEQYF. V usage is TRBV20-1 and J usage is TRBJ2-7, with 15 bases fitting TRBD2. The CDR3 is 16 amino acids. V was pared by 3 bases and J by 4 bases, with 7 bases of the junction left unmatched. Germline V gene lookup returns CDR1 DFQATT and CDR2 SNEGSKA (reference sequence).